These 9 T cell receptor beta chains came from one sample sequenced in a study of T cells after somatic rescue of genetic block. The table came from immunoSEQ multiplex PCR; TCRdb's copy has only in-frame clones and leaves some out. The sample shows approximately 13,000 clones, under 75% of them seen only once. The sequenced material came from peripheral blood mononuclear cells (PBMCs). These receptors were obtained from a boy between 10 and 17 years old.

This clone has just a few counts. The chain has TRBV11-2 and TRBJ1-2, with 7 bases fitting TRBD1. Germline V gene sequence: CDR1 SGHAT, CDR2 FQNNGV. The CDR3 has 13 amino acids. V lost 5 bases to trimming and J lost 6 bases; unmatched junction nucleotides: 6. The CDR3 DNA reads TGTGCCAGCAGCCCAAGGACAGGCGATGGCTACACCTTC. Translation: CASSPRTGDGYTF.

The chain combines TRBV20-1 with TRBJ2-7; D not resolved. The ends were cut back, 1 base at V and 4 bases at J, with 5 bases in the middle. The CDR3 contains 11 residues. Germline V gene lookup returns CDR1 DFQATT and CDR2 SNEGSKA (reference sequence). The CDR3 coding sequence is TGCAGTGCTAGAGGGAATTACGAGCAGTACTTC. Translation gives CSARGNYEQYF.

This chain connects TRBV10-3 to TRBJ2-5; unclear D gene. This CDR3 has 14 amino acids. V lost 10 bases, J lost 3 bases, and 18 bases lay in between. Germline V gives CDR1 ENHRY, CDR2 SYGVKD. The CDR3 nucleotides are TGTGCCACCGGCAAGGGAAAACCAGAAGAGACCCAGTACTTC. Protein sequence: CATGKGKPEETQYF.

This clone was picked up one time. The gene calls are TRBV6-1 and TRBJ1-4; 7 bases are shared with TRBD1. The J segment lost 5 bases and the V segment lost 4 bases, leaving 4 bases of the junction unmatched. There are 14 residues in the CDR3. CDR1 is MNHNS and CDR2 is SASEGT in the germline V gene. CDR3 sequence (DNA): TGTGCCAGCAGTGTTCACAGGGGAAATGAAAAACTGTTTTTT. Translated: CASSVHRGNEKLFF.

The CDR3 DNA follows: TGCGCCAGCAGCTTGACCAGCTCGGGACAGCTCTATGGCTACACCTTC. It codes for CASSLTSSGQLYGYTF. This chain connects TRBV5-1 to TRBJ1-2, with 7 bases matching TRBD1. The germline V gene has CDR1 SGHRS and CDR2 YFSETQ. Trimming removed 1 base from V and 4 bases from J; junction bases left unmatched: 10. The CDR3 extends over 16 amino acids.

The CDR3 DNA reads as TGTGCCATCAGTGGGACTAGCGGGAGGCCGGGGAGCACAGATACGCAGTATTTT. Protein: CAISGTSGRPGSTDTQYF. This sequence joins TRBV10-3 and TRBJ2-3; 14 bases are shared with TRBD2. The CDR3 has 18 residues. Germline CDR1 reads ENHRY; CDR2 reads SYGVKD. V was pared by 4 bases and J by 0 bases, with 6 bases of the junction left unmatched.

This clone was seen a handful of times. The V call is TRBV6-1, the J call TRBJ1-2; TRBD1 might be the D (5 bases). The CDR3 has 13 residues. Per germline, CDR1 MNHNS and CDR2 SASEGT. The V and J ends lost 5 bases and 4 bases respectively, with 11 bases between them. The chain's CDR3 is CASSSTGLYGYTF. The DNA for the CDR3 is TGTGCCAGCAGTTCTACAGGCCTCTATGGCTACACCTTC.

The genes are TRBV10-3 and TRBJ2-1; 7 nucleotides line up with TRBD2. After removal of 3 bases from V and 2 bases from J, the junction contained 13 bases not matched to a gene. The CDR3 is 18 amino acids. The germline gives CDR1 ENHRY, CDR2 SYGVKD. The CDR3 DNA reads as TGTGCCATCAGTGATCCCTCCACGCGCGGGGGAACCTACAATGAGCAGTTCTTC. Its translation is CAISDPSTRGGTYNEQFF.

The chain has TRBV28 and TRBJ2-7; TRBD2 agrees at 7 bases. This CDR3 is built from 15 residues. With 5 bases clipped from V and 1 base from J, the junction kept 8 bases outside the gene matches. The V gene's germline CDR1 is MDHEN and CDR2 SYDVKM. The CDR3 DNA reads TGTGCCAGCAGTCCCGGGGGAGGGCCTTCCTACGAGCAGTACTTC. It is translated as CASSPGGGPSYEQYF.